The sequence of this TCR beta chain was determined in a study of shared clonotypes between healthy human individuals. Replicate PCRs for sorted subsets used around 200 ng DNA; this equaled 30,000 to 35,000 T cell genomes. Repertoires were generated with immunoSEQ multiplex PCR, while TCRdb's copy carries only in-frame clones and drops some. The table shows millions of clones, with approximately 95% occurring only once. The germline V gene has CDR1 LNHDA and CDR2 SQIVND (reference sequence). Trimming removed 5 bases from V and 0 bases from J; junction bases left unmatched: 4. The CDR3 runs 15 residues. Only one count was recorded for this clone.

Sequenced sample: naive CD4+ T cells from PBMCs. Subset of the sample: CD45RA+ positively selected. V and J are TRBV19 and TRBJ2-3; the match to TRBD1 covers 8 bases. The clonotype originates from a man younger than 35 in good health. Some clones in this sample may be carry-over from other donors' samples. CDR3 residues: CASSPRGPSTDTQYF. CDR3 bases: TGTGCCAGTAGTCCCAGGGGGCCTAGCACAGATACGCAGTATTTT. Looking up the rest from reference TRBV19 and TRBJ2-3 gives the full variable domain: DGGITQSPKYLFRKEGQNVTLSCEQNLNHDAMYWYRQDPGQGLRLIYYSQIVNDFQKGDIAEGYSVSREKKESFPLTVTSAQKNPTAFYLCASSPRGPSTDTQYFGPGTRLTVL.